Below, one T cell receptor beta chain is given with its context. The data were taken from a study of metastatic and nonmetastatic thyroid tumors. No patient had received any treatment before thyroid surgery. In the source study's methods: The study's classifier, a distant-metastasis tool for papillary thyroid cancer, was built using CDR3 differences across clinicopathological groups. TCRdb reprocessed the PCR reads via MiXCR. What appears here as the V and J calls and clone size reflects TCRdb's work, not the paper's. The sample consists of 18,000 or so clones, around 30% of them appearing once. Germline CDR1 reads LNHDA; CDR2 reads SQIVND (reference sequence). The CDR3 length is 12 residues. Between the trimmed V and J ends, which lost 7 bases and 5 bases, there was a span of 11 bases.

This receptor was taken from a female donor with papillary thyroid cancer or a benign thyroid nodule (not recorded which). Some clones in this sample may be carry-over from other donors' samples. The sample taken for sequencing was tumor tissue. V usage is TRBV19 and J usage is TRBJ1-2, with TRBD1 as a possible D gene (6 bases). The CDR3 DNA is TGTGCCAGTACTGAACAGGGATATGGCTACACCTTC. Protein sequence: CASTEQGYGYTF.